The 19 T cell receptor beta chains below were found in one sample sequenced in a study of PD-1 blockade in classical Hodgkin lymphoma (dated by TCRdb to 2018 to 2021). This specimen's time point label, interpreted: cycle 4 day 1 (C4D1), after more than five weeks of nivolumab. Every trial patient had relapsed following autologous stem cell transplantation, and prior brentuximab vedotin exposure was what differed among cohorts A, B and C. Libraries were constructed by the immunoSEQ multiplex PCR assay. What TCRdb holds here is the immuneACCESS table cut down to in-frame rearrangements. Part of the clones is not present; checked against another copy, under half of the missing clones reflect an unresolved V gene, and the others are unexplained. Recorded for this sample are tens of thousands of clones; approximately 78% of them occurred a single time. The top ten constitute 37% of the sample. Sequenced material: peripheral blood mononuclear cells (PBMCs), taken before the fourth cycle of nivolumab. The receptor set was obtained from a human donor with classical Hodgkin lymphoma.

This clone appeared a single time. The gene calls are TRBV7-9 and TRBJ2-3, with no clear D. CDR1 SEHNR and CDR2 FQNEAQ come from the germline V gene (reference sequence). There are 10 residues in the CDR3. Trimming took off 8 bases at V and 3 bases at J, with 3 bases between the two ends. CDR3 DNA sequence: TGTGCCAGCGGTACAGATACGCAGTATTTT. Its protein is CASGTDTQYF. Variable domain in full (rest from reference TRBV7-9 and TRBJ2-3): DTGVSQNPRHKITKRGQNVTFRCDPISEHNRLYWYRQTLGQGPEFLTYFQNEAQLEKSRLLSDRFSAERPKGSFSTLEIQRTEQGDSAMYLCASGTDTQYFGPGTRLTVL.

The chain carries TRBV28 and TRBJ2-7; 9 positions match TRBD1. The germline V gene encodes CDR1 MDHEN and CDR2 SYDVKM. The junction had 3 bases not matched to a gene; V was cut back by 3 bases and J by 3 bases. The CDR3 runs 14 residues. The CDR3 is CASSFDRGNYEQYF. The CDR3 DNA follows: TGTGCCAGCAGTTTCGACAGGGGGAACTACGAGCAGTACTTC.

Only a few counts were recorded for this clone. CDR3 DNA sequence: TGTGCCAGCGGGGGGCGTAACGGGCAGTACTTC. Translated, it gives CASGGRNGQYF. This chain connects TRBV6-5 to TRBJ2-7; D tentatively fits TRBD1 or TRBD2 (6 bases each). Trimming cost V 8 bases and J 9 bases, with 14 bases left between them. Germline V CDR1 and CDR2: MNHEY, SVGAGI. This CDR3 has 11 amino acids.

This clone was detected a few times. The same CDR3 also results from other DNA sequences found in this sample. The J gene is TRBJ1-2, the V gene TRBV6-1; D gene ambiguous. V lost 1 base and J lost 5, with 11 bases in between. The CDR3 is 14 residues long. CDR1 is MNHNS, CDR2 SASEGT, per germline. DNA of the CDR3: TGTGCCAGCAGTGAAGACGGTAGGGAGTATGGCTACACCTTC. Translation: CASSEDGREYGYTF.

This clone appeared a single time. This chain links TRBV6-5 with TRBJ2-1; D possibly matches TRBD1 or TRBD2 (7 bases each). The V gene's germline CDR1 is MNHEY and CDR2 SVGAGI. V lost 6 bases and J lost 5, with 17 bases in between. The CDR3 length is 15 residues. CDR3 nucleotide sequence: TGTGCCAGCAGCCGGGTCAGGGGGGGGGACAATGAGCAGTTCTTC. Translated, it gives CASSRVRGGDNEQFF.

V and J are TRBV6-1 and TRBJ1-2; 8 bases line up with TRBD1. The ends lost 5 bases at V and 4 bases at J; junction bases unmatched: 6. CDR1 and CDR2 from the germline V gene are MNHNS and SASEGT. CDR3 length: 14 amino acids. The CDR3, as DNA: TGTGCCAGCAGTCCAGGGGGCTGGGGCTATGGCTACACCTTC. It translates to CASSPGGWGYGYTF.

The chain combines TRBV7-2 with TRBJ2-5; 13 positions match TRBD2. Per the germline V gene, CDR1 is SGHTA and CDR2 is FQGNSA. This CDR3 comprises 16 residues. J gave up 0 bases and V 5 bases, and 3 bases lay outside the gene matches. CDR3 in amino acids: CASSQGLAGDQETQYF. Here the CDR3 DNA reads TGTGCCAGCAGCCAAGGACTAGCGGGGGACCAAGAGACCCAGTACTTC. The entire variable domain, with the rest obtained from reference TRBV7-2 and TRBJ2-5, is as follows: GAGVSQSPSNKVTEKGKDVELRCDPISGHTALYWYRQSLGQGLEFLIYFQGNSAPDKSGLPSDRFSAERTGGSVSTLTIQRTQQEDSAVYLCASSQGLAGDQETQYFGPGTRLLVL.

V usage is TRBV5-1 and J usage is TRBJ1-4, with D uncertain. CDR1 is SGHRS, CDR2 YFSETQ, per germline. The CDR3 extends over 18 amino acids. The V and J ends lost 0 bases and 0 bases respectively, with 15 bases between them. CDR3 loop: CASSLVPLGGSTNEKLFF. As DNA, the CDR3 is TGCGCCAGCAGCTTGGTCCCACTTGGAGGGTCAACTAATGAAAAACTGTTTTTT. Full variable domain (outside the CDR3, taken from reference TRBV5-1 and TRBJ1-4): KAGVTQTPRYLIKTRGQQVTLSCSPISGHRSVSWYQQTPGQGLQFLFEYFSETQRNKGNFPGRFSGRQFSNSRSEMNVSTLELGDSALYLCASSLVPLGGSTNEKLFFGSGTQLSVL.

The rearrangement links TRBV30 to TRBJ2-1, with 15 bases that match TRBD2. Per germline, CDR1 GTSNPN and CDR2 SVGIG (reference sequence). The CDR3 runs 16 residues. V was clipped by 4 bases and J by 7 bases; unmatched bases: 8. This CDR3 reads CAWKASGTSGGNEQFF. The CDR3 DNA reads TGTGCCTGGAAAGCCTCCGGGACTAGCGGGGGGAATGAGCAGTTCTTC.

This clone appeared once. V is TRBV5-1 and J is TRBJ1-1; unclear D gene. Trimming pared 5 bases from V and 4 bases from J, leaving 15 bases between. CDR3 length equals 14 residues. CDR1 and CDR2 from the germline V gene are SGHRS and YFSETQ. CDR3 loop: CASRANPGGTEAFF. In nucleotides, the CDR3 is TGCGCCAGCAGGGCCAATCCGGGAGGCACTGAAGCTTTCTTT. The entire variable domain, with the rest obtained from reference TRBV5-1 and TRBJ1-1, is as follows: KAGVTQTPRYLIKTRGQQVTLSCSPISGHRSVSWYQQTPGQGLQFLFEYFSETQRNKGNFPGRFSGRQFSNSRSEMNVSTLELGDSALYLCASRANPGGTEAFFGQGTRLTVV.

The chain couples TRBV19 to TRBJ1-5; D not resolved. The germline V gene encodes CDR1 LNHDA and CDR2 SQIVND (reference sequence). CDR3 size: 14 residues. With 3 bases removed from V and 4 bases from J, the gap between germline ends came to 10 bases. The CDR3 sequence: CASSIPTLNQPQHF. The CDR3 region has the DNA TGTGCCAGTAGTATTCCTACGCTTAATCAGCCCCAGCATTTT.

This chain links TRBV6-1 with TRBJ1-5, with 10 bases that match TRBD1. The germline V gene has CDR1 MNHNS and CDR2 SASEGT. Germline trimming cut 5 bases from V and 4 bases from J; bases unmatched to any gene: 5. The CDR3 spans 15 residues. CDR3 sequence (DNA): TGTGCCAGCAGTAGAGGGACAGGGGAAAATCAGCCCCAGCATTTT. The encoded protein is CASSRGTGENQPQHF.

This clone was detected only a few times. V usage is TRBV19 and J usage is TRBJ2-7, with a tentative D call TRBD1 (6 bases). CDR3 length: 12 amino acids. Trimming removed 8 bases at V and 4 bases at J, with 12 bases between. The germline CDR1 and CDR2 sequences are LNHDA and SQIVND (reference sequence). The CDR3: CASSSQGYEQYF. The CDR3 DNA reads TGTGCCAGTTCGTCACAGGGATACGAGCAGTACTTC.

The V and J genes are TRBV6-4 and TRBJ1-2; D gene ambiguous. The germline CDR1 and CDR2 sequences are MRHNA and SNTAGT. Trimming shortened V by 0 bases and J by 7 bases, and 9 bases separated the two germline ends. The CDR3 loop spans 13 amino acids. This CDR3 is CASSDSSTAGYTF. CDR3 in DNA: TGTGCCAGCAGTGACTCGAGCACAGCTGGCTACACCTTC.

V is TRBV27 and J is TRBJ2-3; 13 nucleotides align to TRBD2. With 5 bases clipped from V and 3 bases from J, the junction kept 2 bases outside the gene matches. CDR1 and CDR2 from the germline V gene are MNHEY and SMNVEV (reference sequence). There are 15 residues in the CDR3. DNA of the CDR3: TGTGCCAGCAGTGCGGGACTAGCGGGGACAGATACGCAGTATTTT. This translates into CASSAGLAGTDTQYF.

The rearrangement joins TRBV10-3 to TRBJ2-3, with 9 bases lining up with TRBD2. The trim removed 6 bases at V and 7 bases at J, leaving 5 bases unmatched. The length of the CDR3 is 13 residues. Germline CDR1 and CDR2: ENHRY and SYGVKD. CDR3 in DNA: TGTGCCATCAGGGCAGCGGGGGGTTATACGCAGTATTTT. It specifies CAIRAAGGYTQYF.

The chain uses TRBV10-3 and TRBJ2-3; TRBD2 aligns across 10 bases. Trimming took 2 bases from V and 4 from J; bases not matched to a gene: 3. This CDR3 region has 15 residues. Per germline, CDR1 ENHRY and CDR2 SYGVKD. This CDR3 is CAISETSGVADTQYF. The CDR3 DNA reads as TGTGCCATCAGTGAGACTAGCGGGGTGGCAGATACGCAGTATTTT.

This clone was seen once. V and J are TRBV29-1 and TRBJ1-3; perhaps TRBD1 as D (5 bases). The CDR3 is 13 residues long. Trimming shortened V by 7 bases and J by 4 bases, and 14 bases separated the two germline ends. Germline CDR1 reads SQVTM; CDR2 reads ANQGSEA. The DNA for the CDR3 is TGCAGCGAGAGGGGCCGGCAGGGAAACACCATATATTTT. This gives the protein CSERGRQGNTIYF.

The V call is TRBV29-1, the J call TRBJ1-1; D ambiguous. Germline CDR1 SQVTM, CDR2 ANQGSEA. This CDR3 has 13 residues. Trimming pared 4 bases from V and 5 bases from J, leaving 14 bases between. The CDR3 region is CSVARLERTEAFF. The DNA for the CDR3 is TGCAGCGTTGCGAGGTTAGAGCGGACTGAAGCTTTCTTT.